The 23 T cell receptor beta chains below were found in one sample sequenced in a study of blood T cell repertoires in COVID-19. The assay was immunoSEQ multiplex PCR, and TCRdb's table has in-frame clones only and misses some. The sample contains 250,000 to 350,000 clones, about 89% of which appear only once. What was sequenced was peripheral blood. Receptors originate from a man aged 25-45 years with acute or convalescent COVID-19.

This clone showed up just once. The gene calls are TRBV29-1 and TRBJ2-1; no firm D call. The CDR3 consists of 13 residues. CDR1 and CDR2 from the germline V gene are SQVTM and ANQGSEA. Trimming left V 5 bases short and J 8 bases short, with 16 bases between. The CDR3 reads CSVRGRPLYEQFF. CDR3 DNA: TGCAGCGTTCGTGGGCGCCCGTTGTATGAGCAGTTCTTC.

The chain carries TRBV19 and TRBJ2-2, with a tentative D call TRBD2 (6 bases). The CDR3 length is 15 residues. Trimming took off 7 bases at V and 3 bases at J, with 15 bases between the two ends. Germline V CDR1 and CDR2: LNHDA, SQIVND (reference sequence). CDR3 amino acids: CASTVSGGDTGELFF. The CDR3 region has the DNA TGTGCCAGTACCGTTAGCGGTGGAGACACCGGGGAGCTGTTTTTT.

This clone has only one observation. V and J are TRBV21-1 and TRBJ2-7; the table's TRBD2 call for D was not verified on the DNA. TRBV21-1 represents a pseudogene. The CDR3 runs 13 residues. The CDR3 is CASSKEGGYEQYF. CDR3 in DNA: TGTGCCAGCAGCAAGGAAGGCGGCTACGAGCAGTACTTC.

The chain has TRBV19 and TRBJ2-3; tentative D call: TRBD2 (6 bases). CDR3 length: 15 residues. V dropped 3 bases and J dropped 0 bases, with 10 bases sitting between them. Germline CDR1 reads LNHDA; CDR2 reads SQIVND (reference sequence). CDR3 region: CASSISSVSTDTQYF. Written as DNA, the CDR3 is TGTGCCAGTAGTATTTCTAGCGTTAGCACAGATACGCAGTATTTT.

V and J are TRBV9 and TRBJ1-1, with 8 bases aligning to TRBD1. The CDR3 consists of 15 residues. Germline CDR1 SGDLS, CDR2 YYNGEE. V lost 0 bases to trimming and J lost 4 bases; unmatched junction nucleotides: 5. DNA for the CDR3: TGTGCCAGCAGCGTAGGTCATACAGGGGGCACTGAAGCTTTCTTT. Translation gives CASSVGHTGGTEAFF.

CDR3 sequence reads: CASSYPVNEQFF. CDR3 DNA sequence: TGTGCCAGCAGTTACCCGGTCAATGAGCAGTTCTTC. The chain joins TRBV6-2 or TRBV6-3 to TRBJ2-1; D is undetermined. The CDR3 spans 12 residues. Germline-derived CDR1 and CDR2 are MNHEY and SVGEGT. Trimming took 2 bases from V and 6 from J, leaving 5 bases between them.

This clone appeared once. CDR3 sequence: CSATGTGELFF. Written as DNA, the CDR3 is TGCAGTGCTACAGGGACCGGGGAGCTGTTTTTT. This chain links TRBV20-1 with TRBJ2-2; the D gene is possibly TRBD1 (5 bases). Per the germline V gene, CDR1 is DFQATT and CDR2 is SNEGSKA (reference sequence). CDR3 length: 11 residues. The germline V and J ends were trimmed by 4 bases and 5 bases, with 5 bases remaining between them.

This rearrangement joins TRBV29-1 to TRBJ1-5; D not certain. Per germline, CDR1 SQVTM and CDR2 ANQGSEA. V dropped 4 bases and J dropped 0 bases, with 10 bases sitting between them. The CDR3 spans 14 residues. The CDR3 DNA follows: TGCAGCGTTGTTATCGGTAATAGCAATCAGCCCCAGCATTTT. This encodes CSVVIGNSNQPQHF.

This clone has just a few counts. The chain joins TRBV6-5 to TRBJ1-2; D may be TRBD1 (6 bases). Germline CDR1 is MNHEY and CDR2 is SVGAGI. The CDR3 spans 14 residues. V lost 0 bases, J lost 4 bases, and 9 bases lay in between. CDR3 sequence (DNA): TGTGCCAGCAGTTACTCATCAGGGGTCTATGGCTACACCTTC. Translation: CASSYSSGVYGYTF.

This clone was found once. The V gene is TRBV7-3, the J gene TRBJ2-1, with TRBD1 identical over 8 bases. The germline CDR1 and CDR2 sequences are SGHTA and FQGTGA. V lost 2 bases to trimming and J lost 6 bases; unmatched junction nucleotides: 9. The CDR3 has 16 residues. The CDR3 here is CASSLLAQGAGNEQFF. The DNA of the CDR3 is TGTGCCAGCAGCTTACTCGCCCAGGGGGCAGGCAATGAGCAGTTCTTC. Full variable domain (remainder filled in from reference TRBV7-3 and TRBJ2-1): GAGVSQTPSNKVTEKGKYVELRCDPISGHTALYWYRQSLGQGPEFLIYFQGTGAADDSGLPNDRFFAVRPEGSVSTLKIQRTERGDSAVYLCASSLLAQGAGNEQFFGPGTRLTVL.

V usage is TRBV30 and J usage is TRBJ2-3, with D tentatively TRBD2 (6 bases). The CDR3 sequence is 15 residues long. CDR1 GTSNPN and CDR2 SVGIG come from the germline V gene (reference sequence). V lost 3 bases and J lost 1, with 14 bases in between. In DNA, the CDR3 is TGTGCCTGGAGGGCGGGGAGCGGCCGCACAGATACGCAGTATTTT. Translated: CAWRAGSGRTDTQYF.

The rearrangement links TRBV5-1 to TRBJ1-3; D unresolved. This CDR3 is 14 amino acids long. Germline lookup yields CDR1 SGHRS and CDR2 YFSETQ. The V gene lost 0 bases and the J gene lost 0 bases, with 4 bases spanning the gap. In DNA, the CDR3 is TGCGCCAGCAGCTTGGATTACTCTGGAAACACCATATATTTT. It encodes CASSLDYSGNTIYF.

There are a few counts of this clone. The chain uses TRBV19 and TRBJ1-1; D not resolved. In germline, CDR1 is LNHDA, CDR2 SQIVND (reference sequence). V was shortened by 0 bases and J by 6 bases, with 5 bases between the two germline ends. The CDR3 has 12 amino acids. In nucleotides, the CDR3 is TGTGCCAGTAGTATAGAGGCCTCTGAAGCTTTCTTT. It yields the protein CASSIEASEAFF.

The gene calls are TRBV11-2 and TRBJ2-7; D remains unclear. The CDR3 covers 11 residues. Germline V gene lookup returns CDR1 SGHAT and CDR2 FQNNGV. Trimming removed 5 bases from V and 4 bases from J, with 6 bases in between. CDR3: CASSAPYEQYF. The CDR3 DNA reads as TGTGCCAGCAGCGCGCCGTACGAGCAGTACTTC.

This chain connects TRBV5-6 to TRBJ1-2; D is ambiguous. CDR3 length equals 13 residues. From germline, CDR1 is SGHDT and CDR2 YYEEEE. The V end was cut by 5 bases, the J end by 9 bases, with 17 bases between. CDR3 residues: CASSFRRRGSYTF. In DNA, the CDR3 is TGTGCCAGCAGTTTCCGACGGAGAGGGAGCTACACCTTC.

The rearrangement links TRBV5-6 to TRBJ2-6; D is ambiguous. The germline V gene has CDR1 SGHDT and CDR2 YYEEEE. V lost 7 bases and J lost 0, with 8 bases in between. This CDR3 region has 14 residues. Written as DNA, the CDR3 is TGTGCCAGCCACAGCCGCTCTGGGGCCAACGTCCTGACTTTC. Translating it yields CASHSRSGANVLTF.

For the CDR3, the DNA is TGTGCCAGCAGCAACGGGGGTAAGCCGTACTTC. This codes for CASSNGGKPYF. The rearrangement uses TRBV7-8 and TRBJ2-7; a weak D match, TRBD2 (6 bases). The CDR3 has 11 amino acids. Deletions cut 5 bases from V and 12 bases from J, with 14 bases between. Germline V CDR1 and CDR2: SGHVS, FQNEAQ.

The rearrangement uses TRBV28 and TRBJ1-2; a weak D match, TRBD1 (5 bases). Germline-derived CDR1 and CDR2 are MDHEN and SYDVKM. Trimming removed 5 bases from V and 6 bases from J, with 13 bases in between. CDR3 length: 13 amino acids. Here the CDR3 reads CASSLGVFDGYTF. DNA for the CDR3: TGTGCCAGCAGTCTAGGGGTCTTTGATGGCTACACCTTC.

V gene TRBV18 combines with J gene TRBJ1-1; 8 bases match TRBD1. V trimming: 3 bases; J trimming: 8 bases; junction bases outside the gene matches: 5. Germline V gene data show CDR1 as KGHSH and CDR2 as LQKENI. The CDR3 has 13 amino acids. In DNA, the CDR3 is TGTGCCAGCTCACCCCAAGACAGGGGCGAAGCTTTCTTT. Encoded protein: CASSPQDRGEAFF.

This chain joins TRBV7-3 and TRBJ1-1, with D possibly TRBD1 on 5 matching bases. V was shortened by 0 bases and J by 3 bases, with 11 bases between the two germline ends. The CDR3 extends over 15 amino acids. Germline V gene data show CDR1 as SGHTA and CDR2 as FQGTGA. DNA for the CDR3: TGTGCCAGCAGCTTAACGGGGACGGGGGACACTGAAGCTTTCTTT. Translating gives CASSLTGTGDTEAFF.

The chain combines TRBV28 with TRBJ2-1; 10 bases match TRBD2. Germline V gene lookup returns CDR1 MDHEN and CDR2 SYDVKM. This CDR3 is 16 amino acids long. Trimming at V came to 6 bases and at J to 6 bases, leaving 11 bases not matched to a gene. The CDR3 bases are TGTGCCAGCAGCCTCCTTTGGAGCGGGAGGGGCAATGAGCAGTTCTTC. It yields the protein CASSLLWSGRGNEQFF.

The CDR3 here is CASSESLVLAGGGDTQYF. As DNA, the CDR3 is TGCGCCAGCAGTGAGTCGCTTGTTCTAGCGGGAGGAGGAGATACGCAGTATTTT. This sequence joins TRBV10-1 and TRBJ2-3; 11 bases are a match to TRBD2. Unmatched junction bases numbered 10, after V lost 0 bases and J lost 5 bases. Germline V CDR1 and CDR2: WNHNN, SYGVQD (reference sequence). There are 18 residues in the CDR3.

The genes are TRBV7-6 and TRBJ1-5, with 7 nucleotides matching TRBD1. Unmatched junction bases numbered 8, after V lost 5 bases and J lost 4 bases. The CDR3 contains 15 residues. Germline assignment: CDR1 SGHVS and CDR2 FNYEAQ. CDR3 sequence reads: CASSPGQLPNQPQHF. The CDR3 DNA reads as TGTGCCAGCAGCCCGGGACAGCTACCAAATCAGCCCCAGCATTTT.